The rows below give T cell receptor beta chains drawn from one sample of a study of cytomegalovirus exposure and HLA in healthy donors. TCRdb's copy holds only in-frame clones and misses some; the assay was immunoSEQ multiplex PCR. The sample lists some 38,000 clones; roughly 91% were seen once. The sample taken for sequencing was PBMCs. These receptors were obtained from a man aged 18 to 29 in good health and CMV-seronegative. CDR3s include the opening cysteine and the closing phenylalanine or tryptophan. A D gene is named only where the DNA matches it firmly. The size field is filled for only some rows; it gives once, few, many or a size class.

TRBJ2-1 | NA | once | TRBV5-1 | TGCGCCAGCAGCTTGGACGGGGATAGCTCCTACAATGAGCAGTTCTTC | CASSLDGDSSYNEQFF
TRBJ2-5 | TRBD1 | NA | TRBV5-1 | TGCGCCAGCAGCTTGGGAGCAGGGGGTGGAGAGACCCAGTACTTC | CASSLGAGGGETQYF
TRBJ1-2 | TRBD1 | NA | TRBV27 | TGTGCCAGCAGTCGGACAGGGGCCAACTATGGCTACACCTTC | CASSRTGANYGYTF
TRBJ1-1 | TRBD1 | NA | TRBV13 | TGTGCCAGCAGCGCTAAAGGGACAGGGGCTGAAGCTTTCTTT | CASSAKGTGAEAFF
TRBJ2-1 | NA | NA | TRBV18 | TGTGCCAGCTCACTTCCGGACAGTCCCTACAATGAGCAGTTCTTC | CASSLPDSPYNEQFF
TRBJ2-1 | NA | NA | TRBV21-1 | TGTGCCAGCAGCAAGAGGGACTGCCCCTGGGCCTACAATGAGCAGTTCTTC | CASSKRDCPWAYNEQFF
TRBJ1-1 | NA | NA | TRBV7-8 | TGTGCCAGCAGCTTGGTACAGGGTACAAACACTGAAGCTTTCTTT | CASSLVQGTNTEAFF
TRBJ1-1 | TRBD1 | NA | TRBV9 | TGTGCCAGCAGCGACTACAGGGGGCGAGTCCCACACGCCGCTTTCTTT | CASSDYRGRVPHAAFF
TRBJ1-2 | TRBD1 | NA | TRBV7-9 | TGTGCCAGCAGCTTAGACGGGACAGGGGGCCATGGCTACACCTTC | CASSLDGTGGHGYTF
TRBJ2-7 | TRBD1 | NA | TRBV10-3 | TGTGCCATCAGCCCGGGACAGGGGTACGAGCAGTACTTC | CAISPGQGYEQYF
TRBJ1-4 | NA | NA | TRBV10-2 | TGCGCCAGCAGTGAGCGTGGACAGACTGAAAAACTGTTTTTT | CASSERGQTEKLFF
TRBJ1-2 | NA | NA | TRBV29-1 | TGCAGCGCCGCGTACAACTATGGCTACACCTTC | CSAAYNYGYTF
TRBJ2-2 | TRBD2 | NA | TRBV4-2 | TGTGCCAGCTGTGTAACTAGCGGGGGCGTGAGCACCGGGGAGCTGTTTTTT | CASCVTSGGVSTGELFF
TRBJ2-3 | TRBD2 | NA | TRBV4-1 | TGCGCCAGCAGCAAAGTACTAGCGGGGGTGTTAAACACAGATACGCAGTATTTT | CASSKVLAGVLNTDTQYF
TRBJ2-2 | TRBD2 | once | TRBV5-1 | TGCGCCAGCAGCCTATTAGCGGGGGGGATCACCGGGGAGCTGTTTTTT | CASSLLAGGITGELFF
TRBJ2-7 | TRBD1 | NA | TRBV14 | TGTGCCAGCAGCCAAGAGGGACAGGGCGCCTACGAGCAGTACTTC | CASSQEGQGAYEQYF
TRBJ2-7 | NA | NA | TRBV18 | TGTGCCAGCTCACCGACAGCCACCTACGAGCAGTACTTC | CASSPTATYEQYF
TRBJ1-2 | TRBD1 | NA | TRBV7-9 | TGTGCCAGCAGCTTAGGCTACGGGACAGGTGATGGCTACACCTTC | CASSLGYGTGDGYTF
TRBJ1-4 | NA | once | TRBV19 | TGTGCCAGTAATTTGAGGATTAATGAAAAACTGTTTTTT | CASNLRINEKLFF
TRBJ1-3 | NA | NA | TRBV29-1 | TGCAGCGTGTCCCTAATGACAGAGGTTCGAAACACCATATATTTT | CSVSLMTEVRNTIYF
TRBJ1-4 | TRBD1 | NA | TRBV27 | TGTGCCAGCAGTTTAAGGGGCGACAGGGGGCGCGGGGAAAAACTGTTTTTT | CASSLRGDRGRGEKLFF
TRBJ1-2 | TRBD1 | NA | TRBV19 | TGTGCCAGTAGTGACAGGGGTGGCTATGGCTACACCTTC | CASSDRGGYGYTF
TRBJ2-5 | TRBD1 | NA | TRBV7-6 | TGTGCCAGCAGCTTAGGGCCAGGGGGGACCCAGTACTTC | CASSLGPGGTQYF
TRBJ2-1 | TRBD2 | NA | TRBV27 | TGTGCCAGCAGATCAGCGGGGGGGGTGAATGAGCAGTTCTTC | CASRSAGGVNEQFF
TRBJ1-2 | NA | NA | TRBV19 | TGTGCCAGTAGTCCCGCAGCTAGGGGTGGCTACACCTTC | CASSPAARGGYTF
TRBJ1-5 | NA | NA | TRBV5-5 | TGTGCCAGCAGCTTGGATGTAGGGGCGAATCCCATACCCCAGTTAACCCAGCATTTT | CASSLDVGANPIPQLTQHF
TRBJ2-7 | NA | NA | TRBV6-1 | TGTGCCAGCACGGGGGCCTACGAGCAGTACTTC | CASTGAYEQYF
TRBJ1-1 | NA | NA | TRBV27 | TGTGCCACCCGGGAGGGGACTGAAGCTTTCTTT | CATREGTEAFF
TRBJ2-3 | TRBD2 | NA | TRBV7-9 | TGTGCCAGCAGCTTCGCTAGCGGGAGTGGTAATACGCAGTATTTT | CASSFASGSGNTQYF
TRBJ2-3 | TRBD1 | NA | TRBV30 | TGTGCCTGGAGGGGGGGACAGGGAGCCCAGACTAGCACAGATACGCAGTATTTT | CAWRGGQGAQTSTDTQYF
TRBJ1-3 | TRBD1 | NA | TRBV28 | TGTGCCAGCAGTTTTTTTGGACAGGAGGATCACTCTGGAAACACCATATATTTT | CASSFFGQEDHSGNTIYF
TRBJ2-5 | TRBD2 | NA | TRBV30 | TGTGCCTGGAGTGTAGGAGGGAGGGGCCAAGAGACCCAGTACTTC | CAWSVGGRGQETQYF
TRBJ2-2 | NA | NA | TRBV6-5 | TGTGCCAGCAGTTACTCGGAGTTGGCCGGGGAGCTGTTTTTT | CASSYSELAGELFF
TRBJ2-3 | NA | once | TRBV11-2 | TGTGCCAGCAGCTTAGATCCGGTAGATACGCAGTATTTT | CASSLDPVDTQYF
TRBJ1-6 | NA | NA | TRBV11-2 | TGTGCCAGCAGCTTTGTAGCTGCATCACCCCTCCACTTT | CASSFVAASPLHF
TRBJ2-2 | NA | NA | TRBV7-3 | TGTGCCAGCAGCTTAGGGTCAGGGGCTACCGGGGAGCTGTTTTTT | CASSLGSGATGELFF
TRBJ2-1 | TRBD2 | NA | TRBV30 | TGTGCCTGGAGTCTCACACCGACTAGCGCCCTCGACAATGAGCAGTTCTTC | CAWSLTPTSALDNEQFF
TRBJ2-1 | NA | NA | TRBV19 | TGTGCCAGTATGGCCAGCGGGGAGCAGTTCTTC | CASMASGEQFF
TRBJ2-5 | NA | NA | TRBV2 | TGTGCCAGCCGTCGGTCCTACTACCAAGAGACCCAGTACTTC | CASRRSYYQETQYF
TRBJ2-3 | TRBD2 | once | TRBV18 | TGTGCCAGCTCCCGTGCCGGGTCCGGACTAGCAGCTCACACAGATACGCAGTATTTT | CASSRAGSGLAAHTDTQYF
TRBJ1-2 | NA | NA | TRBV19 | TGTGCCAGTAGTATGAGTCGAATCGGGTCAGGGGGCTACACCTTC | CASSMSRIGSGGYTF
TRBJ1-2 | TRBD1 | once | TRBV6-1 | TGTGCCAGCAGTCAAGAAAGGACAGGGGTTGGCTATGGCTACACCTTC | CASSQERTGVGYGYTF
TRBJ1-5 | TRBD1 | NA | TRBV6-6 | TGTGCCAGCAGTGACGGGACAGGGGGCAATCAGCCCCAGCATTTT | CASSDGTGGNQPQHF
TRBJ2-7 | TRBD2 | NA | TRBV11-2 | TGTGCCAGCAGCTTAGCGCTAGCGGGGACCTACGAGCAGTACTTC | CASSLALAGTYEQYF
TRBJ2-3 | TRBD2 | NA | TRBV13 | TGTGCCAGCAGCGTGCGGGGGACGTTCACAGATACGCAGTATTTT | CASSVRGTFTDTQYF
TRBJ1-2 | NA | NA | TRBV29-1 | TGCAGCGTTGAATGGTCGGATGGCTACACCTTC | CSVEWSDGYTF
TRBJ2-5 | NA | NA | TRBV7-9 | TGTGCCAGCAGCTTAGTGGGGGGTCAGAACCAAGAGACCCAGTACTTC | CASSLVGGQNQETQYF
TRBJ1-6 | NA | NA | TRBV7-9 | TGTGCCAGCAGCTTAGAGGCCTCGGGATCACCCCTCCACTTT | CASSLEASGSPLHF
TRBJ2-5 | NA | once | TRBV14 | TGTGCCAGCAGCTCCGGACTGGGGAAGGAGACCCAGTACTTC | CASSSGLGKETQYF
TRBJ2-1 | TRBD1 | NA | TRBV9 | TGTGCCAGCAGCGTGTGGGACAGGGGAGGCAATGAGCAGTTCTTC | CASSVWDRGGNEQFF